The 16 T cell receptor beta chains below come from one sample, sequenced in a study of shared clonotypes between healthy human individuals. Assay: immunoSEQ multiplex PCR; the TCRdb copy retains only in-frame clones and omits some. The profile shows approximately 1,000,000 clones, 78% of them singletons. The sequenced material came from memory CD4+ T cells from PBMCs. The subset here: CD45RA-negative fraction. The source is a man younger than 30 in good health. Some clones in this sample may be carry-over from other donors' samples.

The chain carries TRBV9 and TRBJ2-2, with D perhaps TRBD2 (5 bases). Germline lookup yields CDR1 SGDLS and CDR2 YYNGEE. The CDR3 loop spans 14 amino acids. With 4 bases removed from V and 5 bases from J, the gap between germline ends came to 12 bases. The CDR3 here is CASSPRALTGELFF. For the CDR3, the DNA is TGTGCCAGCAGCCCGCGGGCCCTGACCGGGGAGCTGTTTTTT.

V and J are TRBV19 and TRBJ2-2, with D perhaps TRBD1 (6 bases). Trimming took off 5 bases at V and 6 bases at J, with 13 bases between the two ends. CDR3 length: 14 residues. Germline CDR1 is LNHDA and CDR2 is SQIVND (reference sequence). The CDR3 here is CASSRARQAGELFF. The CDR3 region has the DNA TGTGCCAGTAGTCGTGCCAGACAGGCCGGGGAGCTGTTTTTT.

This chain links TRBV11-2 with TRBJ2-1; D remains unclear. V lost 5 bases, J lost 5 bases, and 10 bases lay in between. The germline V gene encodes CDR1 SGHAT and CDR2 FQNNGV. The CDR3 has 13 amino acids. This CDR3 is CASSKELDNEQFF. CDR3 bases: TGTGCCAGCAGCAAAGAACTTGACAATGAGCAGTTCTTC.

About this clone itself: With only one base between it and a far larger clone, this is likely a read error. This chain joins TRBV11-2 and TRBJ2-5; 7 nucleotides line up with TRBD1. The CDR3 sequence is 13 residues long. CDR1 and CDR2 from the germline V gene are SGHAT and FQNNGV. V was pared by 5 bases and J by 2 bases, with 2 bases of the junction left unmatched. The CDR3 DNA reads TGTGCCAGCAGCAGGGGACAGCAAGAGACCCAGTACTTC. This codes for CASSRGQQETQYF.

The chain joins TRBV28 to TRBJ2-1, with TRBD2 matching over 10 bases. Germline V CDR1 and CDR2: MDHEN, SYDVKM. With V trimmed by 4 bases and J by 2 bases, 11 bases remained unmatched. The CDR3 runs 18 residues. The CDR3 DNA reads as TGTGCCAGCAGTTCCGACTGGACTAGCGGATTACCCTACAATGAGCAGTTCTTC. Translation gives CASSSDWTSGLPYNEQFF.

The J gene is TRBJ2-3, the V gene TRBV7-3, with TRBD2 matching over 11 bases. In germline, CDR1 is SGHTA, CDR2 FQGTGA. V lost 8 bases, J lost 7 bases, and 2 bases stayed unmatched. This CDR3 comprises 12 residues. CDR3 amino acids: CASGTSGHTQYF. In DNA form, the CDR3 reads TGTGCCAGCGGGACTAGCGGCCATACGCAGTATTTT. Based on the CDR3 plus reference TRBV7-3 and TRBJ2-3, the full variable domain is GAGVSQTPSNKVTEKGKYVELRCDPISGHTALYWYRQSLGQGPEFLIYFQGTGAADDSGLPNDRFFAVRPEGSVSTLKIQRTERGDSAVYLCASGTSGHTQYFGPGTRLTVL.

This rearrangement joins TRBV2 to TRBJ2-2; TRBD1 agrees at 7 bases. From germline, CDR1 is SNHLY and CDR2 FYNNEI. The CDR3 totals 15 residues. V lost 3 bases and J lost 2; bases outside the gene matches: 3. Here the CDR3 reads CASSDGTVNTGELFF. CDR3 bases: TGTGCCAGCAGTGATGGGACAGTCAACACCGGGGAGCTGTTTTTT.

The chain recombines TRBV6-1 with TRBJ2-5, with 7 bases identical to TRBD1. Trimming cost V 3 bases and J 4 bases; bases outside gene matches: 8. Germline loops: CDR1 MNHNS, CDR2 SASEGT. The CDR3 extends over 15 amino acids. The CDR3 is CASSEINRGRETQYF. The DNA for the CDR3 is TGTGCCAGCAGTGAGATTAACAGGGGTAGAGAGACCCAGTACTTC.

V is TRBV7-9 and J is TRBJ1-3, with D uncertain. The germline V and J ends were trimmed by 11 bases and 2 bases, with 16 bases remaining between them. The CDR3 has 14 amino acids. The germline CDR1 and CDR2 sequences are SEHNR and FQNEAQ (reference sequence). CDR3 amino acids: CAALSSTAGNTIYF. Here the CDR3 DNA reads TGTGCCGCTCTTAGTAGTACAGCTGGAAACACCATATATTTT.

A remark on this clone: This sequence is one base from a far larger clone and is likely a read error. In nucleotides, the CDR3 is TGTGCCAGCAGCTTCCGGGACAACAATCAGCCCCAGCATTTT. This encodes CASSFRDNNQPQHF. This rearrangement joins TRBV5-8 to TRBJ1-5, with D perhaps matching TRBD1 (6 bases). This CDR3 spans 14 amino acids. V lost 2 bases to trimming and J lost 3 bases, with 9 bases between them. The V gene's germline CDR1 is SGHTS and CDR2 YDEGEE.

V gene TRBV4-3 combines with J gene TRBJ2-3; D uncertain. The germline V gene encodes CDR1 LGHNA and CDR2 YSLEER. The CDR3 sequence is 14 residues long. V was clipped by 4 bases and J by 1 base, with 9 bases between them. The CDR3 nucleotides read TGCGCCAGCAGCCTCGGTCACGGCACAGATACGCAGTATTTT. Translation gives CASSLGHGTDTQYF.

A remark on this clone: Other nucleotide sequences from this sample produce the same CDR3. This chain connects TRBV11-2 to TRBJ2-3; D possibly corresponds to TRBD2 (5 bases). V was shortened by 4 bases and J by 4 bases, with 12 bases between the two germline ends. The CDR3 sequence is 14 residues long. The germline gives CDR1 SGHAT, CDR2 FQNNGV. The CDR3 sequence: CASSSPRGSDTQYF. In DNA form, the CDR3 reads TGTGCCAGCAGCTCTCCCCGCGGGTCAGATACGCAGTATTTT.

This clone was seen a handful of times. The chain combines TRBV28 with TRBJ1-2, with D tentatively TRBD1 (6 bases). CDR1 and CDR2 (germline): MDHEN, SYDVKM. Trimming shortened V by 3 bases and J by 4 bases, and 15 bases separated the two germline ends. This CDR3 spans 15 amino acids. The CDR3 loop reads CASSFPADSFYGYTF. CDR3 bases: TGTGCCAGCAGTTTCCCCGCGGACAGCTTCTATGGCTACACCTTC.

The chain links TRBV7-2 to TRBJ1-5, with D tentatively TRBD1 (6 bases). Between the trimmed V and J ends, which lost 1 base and 5 bases, there was a span of 15 bases. The CDR3 is 16 amino acids. Germline V gene lookup returns CDR1 SGHTA and CDR2 FQGNSA. This CDR3 is CASSLGGPGQDQPQHF. DNA of the CDR3: TGTGCCAGCAGCTTAGGGGGGCCAGGCCAAGATCAGCCCCAGCATTTT.

As for this clone: This may be a read error: a much more frequent sequence differs by one nucleotide. The CDR3 sequence is CASSPSANQPQHF. CDR3 coding DNA: TGTGCCAGCTCACCATCAGCGAATCAGCCCCAGCATTTT. The genes are TRBV18 and TRBJ1-5, with D unclear. This CDR3 comprises 13 residues. Germline V CDR1 and CDR2: KGHSH, LQKENI. The V and J ends lost 2 bases and 4 bases respectively, with 6 bases between them.

This chain joins TRBV28 and TRBJ1-2; possible D gene TRBD1, 5 bases. The germline CDR1 and CDR2 sequences are MDHEN and SYDVKM. This CDR3 is 14 amino acids long. V was shortened by 9 bases and J by 2 bases, with 16 bases between the two germline ends. The chain's CDR3 is CASRGSGTNYGYTF. The CDR3, as DNA: TGTGCCAGTAGGGGATCGGGGACCAACTATGGCTACACCTTC.